The present TCR beta chain was sequenced within a study of memory CD4+ T cells and cytomegalovirus serostatus. The sort gate was single viable CD3+CD4+CD8-CD45RO+ cells for memory CD4+ T cells. Germline values: CDR1 SGHTA, CDR2 FQGTGA. Trimming removed 5 bases at V and 2 bases at J, with 9 bases between. This CDR3 spans 14 amino acids. TCRdb's table, derived via immunoSEQ multiplex PCR, lists solely in-frame clones and lacks some. The table lists 40,000 to 55,000 clones, around 83% of them singletons, with about 1.4% in the top ten. Sample: memory CD4+ T cells from blood. This chain connects TRBV7-3 to TRBJ2-2; D unresolved. This TCR derives from an adult in good health and CMV-seropositive. This CDR3 is CASSTGPNTGELFF. The CDR3 DNA reads TGTGCCAGCAGCACCGGGCCCAACACCGGGGAGCTGTTTTTT.